The subject of this entry is one T cell receptor (beta chain). This sample stems from a study of blood T cell repertoires in COVID-19. Study-level information: The samples span acute and convalescent COVID-19 from the United States, Italy and Spain. From T cells, B-cell-depleted T cells, or PBMCs came the material, which was cDNA or gDNA.

Original analysis: Counts of nucleated cells, estimated from reference gene primer amplification, were obtained. This table comes from immunoSEQ multiplex PCR, and its TCRdb copy is limited to in-frame clones, with some not included. From that table come the V and J calls and clone size; the DNA was used to work out D and trimming. The profile covers fewer than 200,000 clones, with approximately 84% appearing a single time and 22% taken by the ten largest. V lost 4 bases to trimming and J lost 6 bases; unmatched junction nucleotides: 10. The CDR3 runs 15 residues. Germline CDR1 and CDR2: LNHDA and SQIVND (reference sequence).

V and J are TRBV19 and TRBJ2-7; TRBD1 agrees at 9 bases. The sample comprised peripheral blood. This receptor was identified in a woman aged 80 or over with acute or convalescent COVID-19. The CDR3 DNA follows: TGTGCCAGTAGTACTACCGGGACAGGGAGATCCGAGCAGTACTTC. It yields the protein CASSTTGTGRSEQYF.